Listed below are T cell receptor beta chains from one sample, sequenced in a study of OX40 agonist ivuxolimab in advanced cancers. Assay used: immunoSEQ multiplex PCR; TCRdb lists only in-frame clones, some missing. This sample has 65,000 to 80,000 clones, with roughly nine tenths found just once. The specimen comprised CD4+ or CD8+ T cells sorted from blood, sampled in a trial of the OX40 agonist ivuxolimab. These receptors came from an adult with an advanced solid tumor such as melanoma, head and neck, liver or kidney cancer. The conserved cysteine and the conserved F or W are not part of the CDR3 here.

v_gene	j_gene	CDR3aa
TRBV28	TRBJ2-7	ASSSVYEQY
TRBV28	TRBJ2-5	ASSRPPETQY
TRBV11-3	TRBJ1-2	ASSSGPSPLYGYT
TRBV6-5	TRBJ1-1	ASRAGPKNTEAF
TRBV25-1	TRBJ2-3	ASSEYRAFGTDTQY
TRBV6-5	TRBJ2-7	ASSYNRDYEQY
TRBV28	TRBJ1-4	ASRQTGFEKLF
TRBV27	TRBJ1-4	ASSKQRVPTNEKLF
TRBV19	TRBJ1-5	ASSITASLRGQPQH
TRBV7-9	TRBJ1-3	ASSFGSSGNTIY
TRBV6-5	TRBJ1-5	ASTRSTGHPQH
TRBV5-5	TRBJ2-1	ASRLGSAEQF